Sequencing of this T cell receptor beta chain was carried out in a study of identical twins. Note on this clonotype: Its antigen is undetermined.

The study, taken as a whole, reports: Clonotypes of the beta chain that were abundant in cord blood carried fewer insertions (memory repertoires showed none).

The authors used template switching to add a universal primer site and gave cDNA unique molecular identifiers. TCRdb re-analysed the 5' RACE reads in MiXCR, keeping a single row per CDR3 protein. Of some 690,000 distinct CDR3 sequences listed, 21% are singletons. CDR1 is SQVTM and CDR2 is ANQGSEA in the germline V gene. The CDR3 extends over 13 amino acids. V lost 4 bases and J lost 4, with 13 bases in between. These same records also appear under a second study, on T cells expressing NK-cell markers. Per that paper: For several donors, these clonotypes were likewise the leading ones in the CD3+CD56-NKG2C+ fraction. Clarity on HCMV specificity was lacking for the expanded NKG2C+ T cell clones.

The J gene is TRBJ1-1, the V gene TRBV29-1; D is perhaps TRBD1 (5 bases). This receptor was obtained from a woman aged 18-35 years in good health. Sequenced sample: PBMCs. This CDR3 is CSVAPGWGTEAFF. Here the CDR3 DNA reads TGCAGCGTTGCCCCAGGGTGGGGCACTGAAGCTTTCTTT.